The TCR beta chain under discussion was sequenced for a study of CD8 T cells in Susac syndrome. Trimming pared 5 bases from V and 0 bases from J, leaving 14 bases between. The germline CDR1 and CDR2 sequences are LGHNA and YSLEER. The CDR3 runs 16 residues. Random-hexamer reverse transcription was applied to 0.5 to 1 ug RNA. TCRdb passed the immunoSEQ multiplex PCR reads through MiXCR, listing each CDR3 protein once. There are more than 150,000 distinct CDR3 sequences in the sample; about 90% occur only once, and approximately 0.082% lies in the top ten. The control group consisted of healthy donors matched for age and sex.

The source of this sequence is a human donor in good health. The chain combines TRBV4-3 with TRBJ2-1; D is perhaps TRBD2 (5 bases). Sequencing was done on a sample of CD4+ T cells from PBMCs. The CDR3 protein is CASSSLGAASYNEQFF. The DNA for the CDR3 is TGCGCCAGCAGCTCCCTGGGAGCGGCCTCCTACAATGAGCAGTTCTTC.